The 30 T cell receptor beta chains in this list originate from one sample, sequenced in a study of cytomegalovirus exposure and HLA in healthy donors. PCR involved 60 Vbeta and 13 Jbeta primers. Repertoires were generated with immunoSEQ multiplex PCR, while TCRdb's copy carries only in-frame clones and drops some. The data hold about 130,000 clones, with roughly four fifths observed a single time. The material sequenced was PBMCs. These receptors all stem from a boy aged 10-17 years in good health and CMV-seronegative.

The chain uses TRBV30 and TRBJ2-5, with D tentatively TRBD2 (7 bases). The last part of the DNA fits TRBJ2-7 better; the J call may be wrong. The CDR3 is made up of 15 amino acids. Per the germline V gene, CDR1 is GTSNPN and CDR2 is SVGIG (reference sequence). CDR3 coding DNA: TGTGCCTGGAGTGTAGGGGGGCGGGGGTCCTACGAGCAGTACTTC. Translated: CAWSVGGRGSYEQYF.

The rearrangement joins TRBV28 to TRBJ2-7; the match to TRBD2 covers 8 bases. The V and J ends lost 6 bases and 5 bases, in that order; junction bases with no gene match: 9. CDR3 length equals 14 residues. CDR1 MDHEN and CDR2 SYDVKM come from the germline V gene. CDR3 in DNA: TGTGCCAGCAGGGGACTAGGGGTTGGTAACGAGCAGTACTTC. The encoded protein is CASRGLGVGNEQYF.

J is TRBJ2-1 and V is TRBV5-1, with D possibly being TRBD2 (6 bases). The V end lost 2 bases, the J end lost 5 bases, and 32 bases lay between the germline ends. CDR1 SGHRS and CDR2 YFSETQ come from the germline V gene. The CDR3 extends over 21 amino acids. CDR3 DNA sequence: TGCGCCAGCAGCTTAAATGGGGGACTCGTACAAGGCGCTGGGGGGAACAATGAGCAGTTCTTC. This encodes CASSLNGGLVQGAGGNNEQFF.

This chain joins TRBV27 and TRBJ1-1; possibly TRBD1 for D (5 bases). Germline loops: CDR1 MNHEY, CDR2 SMNVEV (reference sequence). The CDR3 runs 13 residues. The V and J ends lost 2 bases and 5 bases respectively, with 9 bases between them. Written as DNA, the CDR3 is TGTGCCAGCAGTTTAATCCCAGGGACTGAAGCTTTCTTT. Residues: CASSLIPGTEAFF.

The V gene is TRBV4-2, the J gene TRBJ2-7; 9 bases agree with TRBD1. Germline V lookup: CDR1 LGHNA, CDR2 YNFKEQ. The CDR3 runs 16 residues. Trimming at V came to 3 bases and at J to 3 bases, leaving 9 bases not matched to a gene. CDR3 loop: CASSHLSQGQGYEQYF. DNA of the CDR3: TGTGCCAGCAGCCACCTAAGTCAGGGACAGGGCTACGAGCAGTACTTC.

Only one count was recorded for this clone. CDR3 DNA sequence: TGTGCCAGCAGCCAAGTGTTCTCACAGATCCCTGAAGCTTTCTTT. It codes for CASSQVFSQIPEAFF. V is TRBV14 and J is TRBJ1-1; D is undetermined. Germline assignment: CDR1 SGHDN and CDR2 FVKESK. V shed 1 base and J shed 6 bases, with 15 bases lying between them. This CDR3 contains 15 residues.

The genes are TRBV7-2 and TRBJ2-3; 9 nucleotides align to TRBD2. This CDR3 has 16 amino acids. J gave up 0 bases and V 1 base, and 2 bases lay outside the gene matches. Germline CDR1 and CDR2: SGHTA and FQGNSA. CDR3 region: CASSLGTSGSTDTQYF. As DNA, the CDR3 is TGTGCCAGCAGCTTAGGAACTAGCGGGAGCACAGATACGCAGTATTTT.

This sequence joins TRBV27 and TRBJ2-3, with no clear D. The CDR3 consists of 15 residues. Deletions cut 6 bases from V and 2 bases from J, with 15 bases between. The germline V gene encodes CDR1 MNHEY and CDR2 SMNVEV (reference sequence). The CDR3 loop reads CASRRTVTLTDTQYF. Here the CDR3 DNA reads TGTGCCAGCAGAAGAACGGTAACCCTCACAGATACGCAGTATTTT.

This chain uses TRBV21-1 with TRBJ1-5. TRBV21-1 is a documented pseudogene. The CDR3 covers 14 residues. The CDR3 sequence: CASSNEARNQPQHF. The CDR3 nucleotides read TGTGCCAGCAGCAATGAGGCTCGCAATCAGCCCCAGCATTTT.

The chain carries TRBV7-8 and TRBJ1-5; the D gene is possibly TRBD1 (6 bases). Deletions cut 0 bases from V and 2 bases from J, with 11 bases between. The CDR3 totals 16 residues. The germline gives CDR1 SGHVS, CDR2 FQNEAQ. The CDR3 DNA sequence: TGTGCCAGCAGCTTAGCGGGAGGGGGTGGCAATCAGCCCCAGCATTTT. Encoded protein: CASSLAGGGGNQPQHF.

V and J are TRBV4-1 and TRBJ2-1, with a weak D call TRBD2 (5 bases). V lost 2 bases, J lost 0 bases, and 8 bases lay in between. Per germline, CDR1 MGHRA and CDR2 YSYEKL. This CDR3 has 15 amino acids. This CDR3 reads CASSQPSGSYNEQFF. The CDR3 DNA reads TGCGCCAGCAGCCAACCCAGCGGCTCCTACAATGAGCAGTTCTTC.

Concerning this clone: The identical CDR3 is also encoded by other nucleotide sequences in the sample. The chain joins TRBV5-6 to TRBJ1-2; TRBD1 matches 11 bases. Germline values: CDR1 SGHDT, CDR2 YYEEEE. The junction had 4 bases not matched to a gene; V was cut back by 4 bases and J by 5 bases. This CDR3 has 14 residues. The CDR3 reads CASSLGQGGYGYTF. In nucleotides, the CDR3 is TGTGCCAGCAGCCTGGGACAGGGGGGTTATGGCTACACCTTC.

This chain joins TRBV30 and TRBJ2-7; 9 nucleotides match TRBD2. The CDR3 is 14 amino acids. Germline V gene data show CDR1 as GTSNPN and CDR2 as SVGIG (reference sequence). With 2 bases clipped from V and 6 bases from J, the junction kept 8 bases outside the gene matches. DNA for the CDR3: TGTGCCTGGAGTCCCGGGACTAGCTTGGGCGAGCAGTACTTC. Translation gives CAWSPGTSLGEQYF.

J is TRBJ1-5 and V is TRBV4-1; D remains unclear. V was clipped by 1 base and J by 6 bases, with 10 bases between them. The CDR3 runs 14 residues. Germline CDR1 and CDR2: MGHRA and YSYEKL. The CDR3: CASSQGRGGQPQHF. In nucleotides, the CDR3 is TGCGCCAGCAGCCAAGGCCGGGGAGGTCAGCCCCAGCATTTT.

The chain couples TRBV9 to TRBJ2-7; D is unclear. The length of the CDR3 is 14 residues. V was trimmed by 0 bases and J by 2 bases, leaving 9 bases between them. CDR1 SGDLS and CDR2 YYNGEE come from the germline V gene. The CDR3 protein is CASSVDQHTYEQYF. The CDR3 DNA reads as TGTGCCAGCAGCGTAGACCAACACACCTACGAGCAGTACTTC.

The J gene is TRBJ2-5, the V gene TRBV27; the D gene is possibly TRBD2 (6 bases). V lost 6 bases and J lost 4, with 18 bases in between. Germline V gene data show CDR1 as MNHEY and CDR2 as SMNVEV (reference sequence). The CDR3 has 15 residues. This CDR3 is CASSPQDGSGETQYF. As DNA, the CDR3 is TGTGCCAGCAGCCCTCAGGACGGGAGTGGAGAGACCCAGTACTTC.

The count of this clone is one. The chain employs TRBV6-1 and TRBJ2-5; 16 positions agree with TRBD2. The CDR3 is 17 amino acids. V shed 3 bases, J shed 5 bases, and the junction held 6 bases outside the gene matches. Per germline, CDR1 MNHNS and CDR2 SASEGT. CDR3 coding DNA: TGTGCCAGCAGTGAGGGACTAGCGGGAGGGGGGTGGGAGACCCAGTACTTC. It encodes CASSEGLAGGGWETQYF.

V gene TRBV30 combines with J gene TRBJ2-4, with D perhaps matching TRBD2 (5 bases). V lost 3 bases and J lost 2, with 8 bases in between. Looked up from germline, CDR1 is GTSNPN and CDR2 is SVGIG (reference sequence). The CDR3 length is 13 residues. DNA of the CDR3: TGTGCCTGGAGCCCGGGGTCCAAAAACATTCAGTACTTC. This sequence encodes CAWSPGSKNIQYF.

This sequence joins TRBV19 and TRBJ1-3; 8 bases are shared with TRBD1. In germline, CDR1 is LNHDA, CDR2 SQIVND (reference sequence). V dropped 3 bases and J dropped 0; count of bases not matched to a gene: 4. CDR3 size: 16 residues. CDR3 in amino acids: CASSIPGQASGNTIYF. The CDR3 DNA is TGTGCCAGTAGTATCCCGGGACAGGCCTCTGGAAACACCATATATTTT.

This clone was counted once. V is TRBV27 and J is TRBJ2-1, with 11 nucleotides matching TRBD2. The CDR3 is made up of 16 amino acids. CDR1 and CDR2 from the germline V gene are MNHEY and SMNVEV (reference sequence). The V segment lost 3 bases and the J segment 3 bases; nucleotides outside the gene matches: 4. The CDR3 region is CASSFGLAGNYNEQFF. The CDR3 DNA follows: TGTGCCAGCAGTTTTGGACTAGCGGGCAACTACAATGAGCAGTTCTTC.

The chain has TRBV4-1 and TRBJ1-1; D perhaps matches TRBD1 (5 bases). This CDR3 contains 15 residues. Germline lookup yields CDR1 MGHRA and CDR2 YSYEKL. The V end was cut by 6 bases, the J end by 4 bases, with 18 bases between. This CDR3 reads CASRHLSGLITEAFF. CDR3 in DNA: TGCGCCAGCAGGCACTTATCGGGACTGATCACTGAAGCTTTCTTT.

The chain employs TRBV6-5 and TRBJ2-5, with D possibly TRBD1 on 6 matching bases. Judging by the DNA end, TRBJ2-7 fits better; the J call may be wrong. The CDR3 spans 15 residues. Germline values: CDR1 MNHEY, CDR2 SVGAGI. This chain's CDR3 is CASSYSNPGAYEQYF. The DNA for the CDR3 is TGTGCCAGCAGTTACTCGAATCCAGGGGCCTACGAGCAGTACTTC.

The chain combines TRBV7-9 with TRBJ2-7, with D possibly being TRBD1 (6 bases). The germline V gene encodes CDR1 SEHNR and CDR2 FQNEAQ (reference sequence). The V gene lost 3 bases and the J gene lost 6 bases, with 12 bases spanning the gap. The CDR3 runs 13 residues. The CDR3 DNA follows: TGTGCCAGCAGCTTGGGAACAGGGTCCGAGCAGTACTTC. Its translation is CASSLGTGSEQYF.

This chain connects TRBV21-1 to TRBJ2-5; TRBD1, the table's D call, was not compared with the DNA. TRBV21-1 is marked as a pseudogene. The CDR3 loop spans 19 amino acids. CDR3 bases: TGTGCCAGCAGCAAAGAGCTCAATACAGGGGACGCAGGTGAGGAGACCCAGTACTTC. It translates to CASSKELNTGDAGEETQYF.

J is TRBJ2-3 and V is TRBV27, with 16 bases fitting TRBD2. The CDR3 runs 17 residues. The V and J ends lost 6 bases and 0 bases, in that order; junction bases with no gene match: 3. CDR1 and CDR2 from the germline V gene are MNHEY and SMNVEV (reference sequence). This CDR3 is CASSRGLAGGSTDTQYF. As DNA, the CDR3 is TGTGCCAGCAGCCGGGGACTAGCGGGAGGGAGCACAGATACGCAGTATTTT.

V gene TRBV29-1 combines with J gene TRBJ1-1; D might be TRBD1 (6 bases). Germline V gives CDR1 SQVTM, CDR2 ANQGSEA. Between the trimmed V and J ends, which lost 2 bases and 4 bases, there was a span of 8 bases. CDR3 size: 12 residues. The DNA of the CDR3 is TGCAGCGTTGAAAGGGGGTCCACTGAAGCTTTCTTT. Its translation is CSVERGSTEAFF.

The genes are TRBV27 and TRBJ1-1, with D uncertain. Trimming removed 5 bases at V and 7 bases at J, with 11 bases between. The CDR3 sequence is 12 residues long. The V gene's germline CDR1 is MNHEY and CDR2 SMNVEV (reference sequence). This chain's CDR3 is CASSTEGIEAFF. CDR3 coding DNA: TGTGCCAGCAGTACCGAGGGCATTGAAGCTTTCTTT.

The genes are TRBV5-1 and TRBJ1-3; D remains unclear. Germline CDR1 is SGHRS and CDR2 is YFSETQ. V was clipped by 4 bases and J by 0 bases, with 11 bases between them. There are 15 residues in the CDR3. The CDR3 DNA is TGCGCCAGCAGCCCCAGCGGTTACTCTGGAAACACCATATATTTT. It is translated as CASSPSGYSGNTIYF.

This sequence joins TRBV7-9 and TRBJ2-7, with D maybe TRBD2 (6 bases). Germline CDR1 SEHNR, CDR2 FQNEAQ (reference sequence). V lost 5 bases, J lost 6 bases, and 17 bases lay in between. CDR3 length: 14 amino acids. CDR3 region: CASSLGLGGGEQYF. CDR3 bases: TGTGCCAGCAGCCTGGGACTGGGGGGTGGCGAGCAGTACTTC.

This chain connects TRBV5-1 to TRBJ2-7, with D tentatively TRBD2 (6 bases). This CDR3 contains 14 residues. The germline V and J ends were trimmed by 4 bases and 4 bases, with 15 bases remaining between them. Germline loops: CDR1 SGHRS, CDR2 YFSETQ. The DNA for the CDR3 is TGCGCCAGCAGCAGGAGGGGAGCCCTATACGAGCAGTACTTC. Encoded protein: CASSRRGALYEQYF.